This T cell receptor (beta chain) appears in the sequencing data of a study of T-cell memory formation after mild COVID-19 (dated by TCRdb to the early 2020s). Study-wide context: Most TCR sequence clusters were specific to one of the two donors. Two young, previously healthy adult volunteers made up the cohort, one male and one female. In a couple of donors, T-cell clones that expanded and contracted after mild COVID-19 were tracked by sequencing TCRalpha and TCRbeta repertoires over time.

Study-level results and caveats: Contracting CD4+ clones were found mainly in CM and EM memory subsets, while CD8+ clones were enriched in EMRA. The study included only two mild cases, and larger cohorts that include severe cases with pre-infection samples were judged to be necessary. The detection of some responding clones in pre-infection memory suggests that pre-existing cross-reactive memory T cells joined the SARS-CoV-2 response. Clones that contracted from day 15 to 85 showed balanced CD4/CD8 phenotypes, whereas a second wave of clones that expanded from day 15 to 37 leaned towards CD4+. SARS-CoV-2 specificity was not confirmed for the second-wave clones peaking on day 37.

This clonotype showed up just a few times. Which antigen it targets is not known. No base qualities exist here, and no much larger clone lies one base off it. Ficoll-Paque density gradient centrifugation was the method used to isolate PBMCs. TCRdb names Illumina NovaSeq 6000 as the instrument used. TCRalpha and TCRbeta cDNA libraries were constructed by 5'RACE with constant-segment primers, with sample barcodes and unique molecular identifiers being introduced. RNA was extracted from every sample with Trizol reagent. The libraries were amplified in two PCR steps, and the second step added a second sample barcode and Illumina TruSeq adapters. The libraries were sequenced on an Illumina NovaSeq using 2 x 150 bp paired-end reads. On the study's bioinformatics: Reads were demultiplexed and collapsed into UMI-guided consensus sequences with migec v1.2.7. Using mixcr v2.1.11, UMI consensuses were aligned to TRA and TRB V and J templates and then assembled into clonotypes. A clonotype was counted as expanded or contracted only if both edgeR and NoisET called the change significant, with noise models trained on biological replicates. For edgeR calls, a false discovery rate-adjusted p below 0.01 and a log2 fold-change threshold of 1 were applied. PCA with hierarchical clustering of max-normalized trajectories of the 1000 most abundant clonotypes was used as exploratory dynamics analysis. Each responding clone was given a CD4 or CD8 phenotype based on the CD4+ and CD8+ repertoires, which had been sequenced separately. The public reads were reanalyzed by TCRdb: fastp trimming at Q25, MiXCR alignment, in-frame beta chains only. Identical CDR3 proteins give one entry, which carries the most common genes and DNA. It is TCRdb's table, rather than the study itself, that gives the V and J calls and clone size. The sample contains about 270,000 distinct CDR3 sequences, roughly 17% of them found a single time. About 21% of the sample rests with the top ten.

V sheds 7 bases and J sheds 4 bases, leaving 12 bases between their ends. CDR1 and CDR2, per the germline V gene (reference sequence), are LGHDT and YNNKEL. From its cysteine to its phenylalanine, the CDR3 spans 13 amino acids. Of the read, only the CDR3 DNA is kept; its 39 bases are in frame from base 1. The source is a man aged 18 to 29 who had mild COVID-19 (a few samples of this study predate the infection). The sample titles of this study are shuffled in the database, so cell type and time point are left out; the donor was told from shared clones. The rearranged segments are TRBV3-1 and TRBJ2-3; the D region is possibly TRBD1 or TRBD2, each matching across 5 bases. Sequencing was carried out using PBMCs or a T cell subset sorted from them (not recorded which). The CDR3 region: CASTVRGADTQYF. The bases are TGTGCCAGCACCGTGAGGGGCGCAGATACGCAGTATTTT.